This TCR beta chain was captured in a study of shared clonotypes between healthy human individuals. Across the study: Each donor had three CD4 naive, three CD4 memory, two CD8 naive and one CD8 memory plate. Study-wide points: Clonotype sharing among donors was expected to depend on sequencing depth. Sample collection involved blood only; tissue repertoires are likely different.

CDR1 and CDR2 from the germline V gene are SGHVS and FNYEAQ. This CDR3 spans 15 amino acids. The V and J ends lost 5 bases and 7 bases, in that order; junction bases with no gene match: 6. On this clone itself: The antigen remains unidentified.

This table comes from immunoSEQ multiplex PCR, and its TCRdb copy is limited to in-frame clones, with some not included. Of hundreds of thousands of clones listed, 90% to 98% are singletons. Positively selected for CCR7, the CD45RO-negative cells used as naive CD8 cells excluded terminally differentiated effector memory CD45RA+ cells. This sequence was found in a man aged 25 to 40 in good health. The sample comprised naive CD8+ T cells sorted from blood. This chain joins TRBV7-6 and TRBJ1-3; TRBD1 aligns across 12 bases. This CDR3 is CASSPSGTGGNTIYF. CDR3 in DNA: TGTGCCAGCAGCCCATCCGGGACAGGGGGCAACACCATATATTTT. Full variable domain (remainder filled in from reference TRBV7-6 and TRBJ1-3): GAGVSQSPRYKVTKRGQDVALRCDPISGHVSLYWYRQALGQGPEFLTYFNYEAQQDKSGLPNDRFSAERPEGSISTLTIQRTEQRDSAMYRCASSPSGTGGNTIYFGEGSWLTVV.